The present entry profiles one TCR beta chain with its context. CDR3 length: 14 amino acids. Trimming stripped 5 bases from V and 1 base from J, with 9 bases between. Germline values: CDR1 MNHEY, CDR2 SVGEGT. In the source study's methods: The assay estimated nucleated cells by amplifying reference gene primers. The assay was immunoSEQ multiplex PCR, and TCRdb's table has in-frame clones only and misses some. From that table come the V and J calls and clone size; the DNA was used to work out D and trimming. The sample shows about 70,000 clones, around 88% of them seen only once. The data are from a study of blood T cell repertoires in COVID-19. Study-wide context: COVID-19 samples collected from the United States, Italy and Spain covered acute and convalescent phases. From T cells, B-cell-depleted T cells, or PBMCs came the material, which was cDNA or gDNA.

The V call is TRBV6-2 or TRBV6-3, the J call TRBJ2-4, with D tentatively TRBD2 (6 bases). The clonotype originates from a human donor in a cohort sampled during active COVID-19. Source material: peripheral blood. The CDR3 sequence: CASSRGKAKNIQYF. CDR3 nucleotide sequence: TGTGCCAGCAGTCGGGGGAAGGCCAAAAACATTCAGTACTTC.